Below are 14 T cell receptor beta chains sequenced from a single sample in a study of blood T cell repertoires in COVID-19. This table comes from immunoSEQ multiplex PCR, and its TCRdb copy is limited to in-frame clones, with some not included. Of tens of thousands of clones in the sample, approximately 80% were seen once. Material: peripheral blood. These TCRs come from a woman aged 60-75 years with acute or convalescent COVID-19.

This chain joins TRBV5-6 and TRBJ1-6; 7 bases fit TRBD1. This CDR3 region has 15 residues. Unmatched junction bases numbered 8, after V lost 4 bases and J lost 7 bases. CDR1 is SGHDT and CDR2 is YYEEEE in the germline V gene. The CDR3 DNA reads as TGTGCCAGCAGCAGCTGGGACAGACTAAATTCACCCCTCCACTTT. It codes for CASSSWDRLNSPLHF. Together with reference TRBV5-6 and TRBJ1-6, the CDR3 gives the full variable domain: DAGVTQSPTHLIKTRGQQVTLRCSPKSGHDTVSWYQQALGQGPQFIFQYYEEEERQRGNFPDRFSGHQFPNYSSELNVNALLLGDSALYLCASSSWDRLNSPLHFGNGTRLTVT.

The chain carries TRBV18 and TRBJ2-7; 9 positions agree with TRBD1. The V gene's germline CDR1 is KGHSH and CDR2 LQKENI. J gave up 3 bases and V 2 bases, and 2 bases lay outside the gene matches. This CDR3 is 14 amino acids long. The CDR3, as DNA: TGTGCCAGCTCACCAGGGACAGGGTACTACGAGCAGTACTTC. Translation gives CASSPGTGYYEQYF.

The sample holds a few counts of this clone. This chain joins TRBV5-6 and TRBJ1-6; a possible D gene is TRBD1 (5 bases). Germline V gene data show CDR1 as SGHDT and CDR2 as YYEEEE. The CDR3 sequence is 15 residues long. Trimming took off 3 bases at V and 4 bases at J, with 11 bases between the two ends. In nucleotides, the CDR3 is TGTGCCAGCAGCTCCCTGACAGATTATAATTCACCCCTCCACTTT. Translation: CASSSLTDYNSPLHF. Full variable domain (missing parts from reference TRBV5-6 and TRBJ1-6): DAGVTQSPTHLIKTRGQQVTLRCSPKSGHDTVSWYQQALGQGPQFIFQYYEEEERQRGNFPDRFSGHQFPNYSSELNVNALLLGDSALYLCASSSLTDYNSPLHFGNGTRLTVT.

This clone was detected ten times or more. The sample has other DNA sequences that encode this CDR3 too. This chain uses TRBV5-1 with TRBJ2-7; TRBD1 agrees at 8 bases. The CDR3 totals 15 residues. The trim removed 4 bases at V and 0 bases at J, leaving 6 bases unmatched. Germline V gene data show CDR1 as SGHRS and CDR2 as YFSETQ. CDR3 residues: CASSPGGTGSYEQYF. CDR3 DNA sequence: TGCGCCAGCAGCCCAGGGGGGACAGGCTCCTACGAGCAGTACTTC. The full variable domain, completed using reference TRBV5-1 and TRBJ2-7, is KAGVTQTPRYLIKTRGQQVTLSCSPISGHRSVSWYQQTPGQGLQFLFEYFSETQRNKGNFPGRFSGRQFSNSRSEMNVSTLELGDSALYLCASSPGGTGSYEQYFGPGTRLTVT.

Remarks on this clone: Other DNA variants within this sample encode the same CDR3. The V and J genes are TRBV5-1 and TRBJ1-1; D might be TRBD1 (5 bases). CDR3 size: 14 residues. Trimming shortened V by 0 bases and J by 0 bases, and 6 bases separated the two germline ends. The germline V gene encodes CDR1 SGHRS and CDR2 YFSETQ. In nucleotides, the CDR3 is TGCGCCAGCAGCTTGGGACAGATGAACACTGAAGCTTTCTTT. Translating it yields CASSLGQMNTEAFF.

This clone has only a few counts. This chain uses TRBV10-3 with TRBJ1-2; tentative D call: TRBD1 (5 bases). Germline V lookup: CDR1 ENHRY, CDR2 SYGVKD. The V gene lost 4 bases and the J gene lost 3 bases, with 9 bases spanning the gap. This CDR3 comprises 13 residues. CDR3 sequence: CAISATGDYGYTF. The DNA for the CDR3 is TGTGCCATCAGTGCTACAGGTGACTATGGCTACACCTTC.

The V gene is TRBV5-5, the J gene TRBJ1-3; TRBD1 aligns across 8 bases. The CDR3 loop spans 16 amino acids. After removal of 2 bases from V and 4 bases from J, the junction contained 8 bases not matched to a gene. Looked up from germline, CDR1 is SGHKS and CDR2 is YYEKEE (reference sequence). CDR3 nucleotide sequence: TGTGCCAGCAGCTTATGGCAGGGGGCGCGAGGAAACACCATATATTTT. Its translation is CASSLWQGARGNTIYF.

This chain connects TRBV13 to TRBJ2-5, with a tentative D call TRBD1 (7 bases). CDR3 length equals 18 residues. Germline CDR1 PRHDT, CDR2 FYEKMQ (reference sequence). Trimming took 5 bases from V and 1 from J, leaving 23 bases between them. The CDR3 sequence is CASSQGSLQGGFQETQYF. CDR3 coding DNA: TGTGCCAGCAGCCAGGGGAGTCTGCAGGGGGGCTTCCAAGAGACCCAGTACTTC.

This CDR3 reads CASSQHRDSADTQYF. The CDR3 DNA sequence: TGTGCCAGCAGCCAACACAGGGATAGTGCAGATACGCAGTATTTT. The V gene is TRBV3-1 (or the pseudogene TRBV3-2), the J gene TRBJ2-3; D is perhaps TRBD1 (6 bases). Trimming pared 2 bases from V and 4 bases from J, leaving 13 bases between. Germline assignment: CDR1 LGHDT and CDR2 YNNKEL (reference sequence). The CDR3 is made up of 15 amino acids.

This rearrangement joins TRBV29-1 to TRBJ1-1; 11 bases agree with TRBD1. In germline, CDR1 is SQVTM, CDR2 ANQGSEA. The CDR3 sequence is 12 residues long. After removal of 7 bases from V and 4 bases from J, the junction contained 2 bases not matched to a gene. For the CDR3, the DNA is TGCAGCGCCGGACAGGGGGCCACTGAAGCTTTCTTT. It yields the protein CSAGQGATEAFF. Supplemented by reference TRBV29-1 and TRBJ1-1, the full variable domain reads SAVISQKPSRDICQRGTSLTIQCQVDSQVTMMFWYRQQPGQSLTLIATANQGSEATYESGFVIDKFPISRPNLTFSTLTVSNMSPEDSSIYLCSAGQGATEAFFGQGTRLTVV.

The chain uses TRBV5-1 and TRBJ1-2; 7 bases are a match to TRBD1. Germline values: CDR1 SGHRS, CDR2 YFSETQ. V lost 1 base, J lost 8 bases, and 14 bases stayed unmatched. The CDR3 extends over 16 amino acids. As DNA, the CDR3 is TGCGCCAGCAGCTTGTCCGGTCAGGGGGAAGCCCACGGCTACACCTTC. Its protein is CASSLSGQGEAHGYTF.

V usage is TRBV9 and J usage is TRBJ1-1; 12 nucleotides line up with TRBD1. Germline trimming cut 0 bases from V and 4 bases from J; bases unmatched to any gene: 22. Germline loops: CDR1 SGDLS, CDR2 YYNGEE. The CDR3 totals 22 residues. The CDR3 DNA sequence: TGTGCCAGCAGCGTAGTAGCCCCCCCTCCGGGACAGGGGGCTTTCGGGGGCACTGAAGCTTTCTTT. It specifies CASSVVAPPPGQGAFGGTEAFF.

This chain joins TRBV18 and TRBJ2-7, with D maybe TRBD1 (6 bases). Germline V lookup: CDR1 KGHSH, CDR2 LQKENI. The CDR3 has 14 residues. The V end was cut by 6 bases, the J end by 4 bases, with 16 bases between. The CDR3 loop is CASSLDRSGYEQYF. The CDR3 DNA sequence: TGTGCCAGCTCGCTCGACAGGTCAGGATACGAGCAGTACTTC. The whole variable domain, filled in from reference TRBV18 and TRBJ2-7, reads NAGVMQNPRHLVRRRGQEARLRCSPMKGHSHVYWYRQLPEEGLKFMVYLQKENIIDESGMPKERFSAEFPKEGPSILRIQQVVRGDSAAYFCASSLDRSGYEQYFGPGTRLTVT.

This clone was seen more than once but under ten times. The chain employs TRBV5-6 and TRBJ1-5; D is perhaps TRBD1 (6 bases). Looked up from germline, CDR1 is SGHDT and CDR2 is YYEEEE. CDR3 length: 15 residues. The V end lost 0 bases, the J end lost 4 bases, and 11 bases lay between the germline ends. The CDR3 DNA reads as TGTGCCAGCAGCTTGGGGGGAAGGGGGAATCAGCCCCAGCATTTT. Translating it yields CASSLGGRGNQPQHF.